The rows below give T cell receptor beta chains drawn from one sample of a study of T-cell reconstitution after alpha-beta-depleted transplantation in children. From the PCR reads, TCRdb called clonotypes with MiXCR, one entry per CDR3 protein. The sample comprises 700,000 or so distinct CDR3 sequences, 13% of which are singletons, and 0.79% rests with the top ten. This specimen consisted of PBMCs, obtained before TCRalphabeta/CD19-depleted stem cell transplant. All receptors derive from a girl aged 2-15 years with congenital amegakaryocytic thrombocytopenia, due to receive a stem cell transplant. Both conserved end residues are part of each CDR3. A D gene is named only where the DNA matches it firmly. Clone size is given for some rows only: seen once, a few or many times, or a class if the clone is expanded.

V gene: TRBV5-1
D gene: TRBD1
clone size: few
CDR3 protein: CASSATTGGSGNTIYF

V gene: TRBV5-1
D gene: NA
clone size: few
CDR3 protein: CASSLVLGSYNEQFF

V gene: TRBV29-1
D gene: NA
clone size: many
CDR3 protein: CSVDRPFMNTEAFF

V gene: TRBV29-1
D gene: NA
clone size: NA
CDR3 protein: CSAEETGGNQPQHF

V gene: TRBV20-1
D gene: TRBD2
clone size: few
CDR3 protein: CSARYPGLAGNEQFF

V gene: TRBV12-3/TRBV12-4
D gene: TRBD1
clone size: NA
CDR3 protein: CASTGLQGAETQYF

V gene: TRBV20-1
D gene: TRBD1
clone size: NA
CDR3 protein: CSAGSRQGRDEQYF

V gene: TRBV5-6
D gene: TRBD2
clone size: many
CDR3 protein: CASSISGNGETQYF

V gene: TRBV5-1
D gene: TRBD1
clone size: few
CDR3 protein: CASSLIGQGKNTGELFF

V gene: TRBV4-1
D gene: TRBD2
clone size: many
CDR3 protein: CASSQDGGLATYNEQFF

V gene: TRBV10-2
D gene: NA
clone size: NA
CDR3 protein: CASSESVRGETQYF

V gene: TRBV27
D gene: NA
clone size: many
CDR3 protein: CASSLSAGQIYEQYF

V gene: TRBV20-1
D gene: TRBD2
clone size: NA
CDR3 protein: CCARDTSGISGPYNEQFF

V gene: TRBV20-1
D gene: NA
clone size: NA
CDR3 protein: CSARTGTGANVLTF

V gene: TRBV10-2
D gene: TRBD2
clone size: many
CDR3 protein: CASSETSGGVNEQFF

V gene: TRBV4-1
D gene: NA
clone size: many
CDR3 protein: CASSQDHRLFF

V gene: TRBV25-1
D gene: TRBD1
clone size: many
CDR3 protein: CASRQTGSSPLHF

V gene: TRBV20-1
D gene: TRBD1
clone size: few
CDR3 protein: CSARDWGDRDYGYTF

V gene: TRBV12-3/TRBV12-4
D gene: NA
clone size: few
CDR3 protein: CASNLKRSSYNEQFF

V gene: TRBV12-3/TRBV12-4
D gene: TRBD2
clone size: many
CDR3 protein: CASRKLAGEGEQFF

V gene: TRBV20-1
D gene: NA
clone size: many
CDR3 protein: CSARAGVPYYGYTF

V gene: TRBV11-2
D gene: NA
clone size: NA
CDR3 protein: CASSLGIWVDKQETQYF

V gene: TRBV7-8
D gene: NA
clone size: few
CDR3 protein: CASSHIQEQETQYF

V gene: TRBV12-3/TRBV12-4
D gene: TRBD2
clone size: NA
CDR3 protein: CASSPTSGEQETQYF

V gene: TRBV6-5
D gene: NA
clone size: many
CDR3 protein: CASSPHPYGYTF

V gene: TRBV28
D gene: NA
clone size: many
CDR3 protein: CASSLFYAETNEKLFF

V gene: TRBV28
D gene: NA
clone size: NA
CDR3 protein: CASSLRLWGRGDEKLFF

V gene: TRBV6-5
D gene: TRBD2
clone size: NA
CDR3 protein: CASVNPSGSTDTQYF

V gene: TRBV11-2
D gene: TRBD1
clone size: NA
CDR3 protein: CASSLEVFRGQGPSVWLYNEQFF

V gene: TRBV12-3/TRBV12-4
D gene: NA
clone size: NA
CDR3 protein: CASSQYGNEQFF